Listed here are 20 T cell receptor beta chains from one sample, sequenced in a study of cytomegalovirus exposure and HLA in healthy donors. Amplification used 60 Vbeta primers and 13 Jbeta primers. Repertoires were generated with immunoSEQ multiplex PCR, while TCRdb's copy carries only in-frame clones and drops some. The data contain 150,000 to 200,000 clones, less than 90% of them seen just once; the ten biggest clones take up about 4%. Input material: PBMCs. The receptor source for this set is a man over 45 in good health and CMV-seropositive.

This clone came up once. This chain uses TRBV9 with TRBJ2-5; 7 positions match TRBD2. V lost 5 bases, J lost 0 bases, and 4 bases stayed unmatched. CDR1 and CDR2 from the germline V gene are SGDLS and YYNGEE. The CDR3 contains 14 residues. The CDR3 region is CASRRDYNQETQYF. The CDR3 nucleotides read TGTGCCAGCAGGAGGGACTACAACCAAGAGACCCAGTACTTC.

V usage is TRBV4-1 and J usage is TRBJ1-2; D perhaps matches TRBD1 (5 bases). Germline V gives CDR1 MGHRA, CDR2 YSYEKL. Trimming took 0 bases from V and 8 from J, leaving 16 bases between them. The CDR3 totals 15 residues. The DNA for the CDR3 is TGCGCCAGCAGCCAAGAGCGGGGGAAAATTTCAGGCTACACCTTC. Amino acid sequence: CASSQERGKISGYTF.

This clone came up once. This rearrangement joins TRBV7-2 to TRBJ2-5; tentatively, D is TRBD2 (5 bases). Trimming removed 1 base from V and 2 bases from J, with 11 bases in between. The CDR3 has 15 amino acids. Germline CDR1 and CDR2: SGHTA and FQGNSA. In nucleotides, the CDR3 is TGTGCCAGCAGCTTAGGGTCCCTAGCTCAAGAGACCCAGTACTTC. Its protein product is CASSLGSLAQETQYF. Looking up the rest from reference TRBV7-2 and TRBJ2-5 gives the full variable domain: GAGVSQSPSNKVTEKGKDVELRCDPISGHTALYWYRQSLGQGLEFLIYFQGNSAPDKSGLPSDRFSAERTGGSVSTLTIQRTQQEDSAVYLCASSLGSLAQETQYFGPGTRLLVL.

The gene calls are TRBV6-1 and TRBJ2-1; TRBD2 agrees at 12 bases. V was pared by 5 bases and J by 5 bases, with 7 bases of the junction left unmatched. The germline gives CDR1 MNHNS, CDR2 SASEGT. This CDR3 is built from 16 residues. CDR3 region: CASSKGLAGIHNEQFF. The CDR3 DNA is TGTGCCAGCAGTAAAGGACTAGCGGGAATTCACAATGAGCAGTTCTTC.

The V and J genes are TRBV27 and TRBJ2-7; 9 bases map to TRBD2. This CDR3 spans 14 amino acids. V shed 5 bases, J shed 5 bases, and the junction held 7 bases outside the gene matches. Germline V gene lookup returns CDR1 MNHEY and CDR2 SMNVEV (reference sequence). This CDR3 is CASSRAGGSHEQYF. CDR3 DNA sequence: TGTGCCAGCAGTCGAGCGGGAGGTTCCCACGAGCAGTACTTC.

V is TRBV19 and J is TRBJ2-6; D possibly corresponds to TRBD1 (5 bases). This CDR3 is built from 15 residues. Germline V gene data show CDR1 as LNHDA and CDR2 as SQIVND (reference sequence). Deletions cut 4 bases from V and 4 bases from J, with 11 bases between. CDR3 amino acids: CASSTGYSGANVLTF. The CDR3 DNA sequence: TGTGCCAGTAGTACAGGGTATAGCGGGGCCAACGTCCTGACTTTC.

This chain joins TRBV5-4 and TRBJ1-6, with D perhaps matching TRBD1 (5 bases). The germline V gene encodes CDR1 SGHNT and CDR2 YYREEE (reference sequence). The CDR3 consists of 16 residues. Deletions cut 0 bases from V and 7 bases from J, with 14 bases between. CDR3 nucleotides: TGTGCCAGCAGCTTGGGTTCAATGCAGGGAAATTCACCCCTCCACTTT. As protein: CASSLGSMQGNSPLHF.

This chain uses TRBV6-6 with TRBJ2-5; D uncertain. Trimming pared 6 bases from V and 5 bases from J, leaving 7 bases between. Germline CDR1 is MNHNY and CDR2 is SVGAGI (reference sequence). This CDR3 has 11 residues. The CDR3: CASRTRETQYF. CDR3 nucleotides: TGTGCCAGCAGGACCAGGGAGACCCAGTACTTC.

The V and J genes are TRBV5-4 and TRBJ1-2; 11 nucleotides match TRBD1. With V trimmed by 4 bases and J by 0 bases, 8 bases remained unmatched. The CDR3 extends over 17 amino acids. CDR1 is SGHNT, CDR2 YYREEE, per germline (reference sequence). The CDR3 loop reads CASSLRTGGNTNYGYTF. As DNA, the CDR3 is TGTGCCAGCAGCCTCCGGACAGGGGGCAATACTAACTATGGCTACACCTTC.

This sequence joins TRBV21-1 and TRBJ2-7; the table's D call, TRBD1, has no DNA check behind it. TRBV21-1 is a pseudogene. The length of the CDR3 is 14 residues. CDR3 DNA: TGTGCCAGCAGCAAATGGACAGGGGGGGATGAGCAGTACTTC. Its translation: CASSKWTGGDEQYF.

The V gene is TRBV4-3, the J gene TRBJ2-3, with 8 positions matching TRBD2. V lost 4 bases and J lost 2; bases outside the gene matches: 8. Per germline, CDR1 LGHNA and CDR2 YSLEER. CDR3 length: 16 residues. Here the CDR3 DNA reads TGCGCCAGCAGCCCCCTAGCGGGCGGTTACACAGATACGCAGTATTTT. It codes for CASSPLAGGYTDTQYF.

The chain joins TRBV30 to TRBJ2-2; 9 bases line up with TRBD2. V shed 4 bases, J shed 4 bases, and the junction held 7 bases outside the gene matches. The CDR3 has 15 amino acids. Germline lookup yields CDR1 GTSNPN and CDR2 SVGIG (reference sequence). As DNA, the CDR3 is TGTGCCTGGAAGTGGCGGGGGGGCGTCACCGGGGAGCTGTTTTTT. Residues: CAWKWRGGVTGELFF.

The gene calls are TRBV14 and TRBJ1-2, with D perhaps TRBD1 (6 bases). The CDR3 sequence is 13 residues long. The ends were cut back, 2 bases at V and 4 bases at J, with 8 bases in the middle. The germline V gene has CDR1 SGHDN and CDR2 FVKESK. The CDR3 DNA sequence: TGTGCCAGCAGCCAACGGGACACCTATGGCTACACCTTC. It translates to CASSQRDTYGYTF. The full variable domain, completed using reference TRBV14 and TRBJ1-2, is EAGVTQFPSHSVIEKGQTVTLRCDPISGHDNLYWYRRVMGKEIKFLLHFVKESKQDESGMPNNRFLAERTGGTYSTLKVQPAELEDSGVYFCASSQRDTYGYTFGSGTRLTVV.

This rearrangement joins TRBV5-6 to TRBJ2-5; a possible D gene is TRBD1 (6 bases). V was trimmed by 0 bases and J by 4 bases, leaving 19 bases between them. CDR1 and CDR2 from the germline V gene are SGHDT and YYEEEE. The CDR3 length is 17 residues. CDR3 nucleotides: TGTGCCAGCAGCTTGGCTTACGCCAGGGGTGAGGGAGAGACCCAGTACTTC. Translated: CASSLAYARGEGETQYF.

This chain's CDR3 is CAAPPGTVNTGELFF. As DNA, the CDR3 is TGTGCCGCCCCCCCGGGGACAGTGAACACCGGGGAGCTGTTTTTT. V is TRBV7-9 and J is TRBJ2-2; 7 positions agree with TRBD1. This CDR3 has 15 amino acids. V was pared by 11 bases and J by 1 base, with 10 bases of the junction left unmatched. Looked up from germline, CDR1 is SEHNR and CDR2 is FQNEAQ (reference sequence).

The genes are TRBV27 and TRBJ2-7; tentative D call: TRBD1 (7 bases). Germline-derived CDR1 and CDR2 are MNHEY and SMNVEV (reference sequence). CDR3 size: 18 residues. Trimming removed 3 bases from V and 4 bases from J, with 25 bases in between. CDR3 amino acids: CASSFLAPRQGLFYEQYF. The CDR3 DNA reads as TGTGCCAGCAGTTTTTTAGCCCCCCGACAGGGACTTTTTTACGAGCAGTACTTC.

CDR3: CASSHSRQGPSSEQYF. CDR3 in DNA: TGCGCCAGCAGCCATTCGCGACAGGGTCCCTCATCGGAGCAGTACTTC. The chain couples TRBV4-1 to TRBJ2-7; 7 nucleotides line up with TRBD1. The CDR3 sequence is 16 residues long. V lost 3 bases to trimming and J lost 7 bases; unmatched junction nucleotides: 15. The germline V gene encodes CDR1 MGHRA and CDR2 YSYEKL.

The rearrangement links TRBV7-9 to TRBJ1-4, with D perhaps TRBD1 (6 bases). Germline V gene sequence: CDR1 SEHNR, CDR2 FQNEAQ (reference sequence). The germline V and J ends were trimmed by 1 base and 6 bases, with 15 bases remaining between them. This CDR3 has 16 residues. The CDR3 protein is CASSLGFRGDHEKLFF. Written as DNA, the CDR3 is TGTGCCAGCAGCTTAGGGTTCAGGGGAGATCATGAAAAACTGTTTTTT.

The CDR3 here is CASSLSGGSYNEQFF. Written as DNA, the CDR3 is TGTGCCAGCAGCTTAAGCGGGGGCTCCTACAATGAGCAGTTCTTC. The chain is built from TRBV7-3 and TRBJ2-1; TRBD2 aligns across 7 bases. The CDR3 has 15 residues. Per the germline V gene, CDR1 is SGHTA and CDR2 is FQGTGA. The junction had 0 bases not matched to a gene; V was cut back by 1 base and J by 0 bases.

This clone was seen a single time. This chain joins TRBV18 and TRBJ1-4; 7 nucleotides align to TRBD1. From germline, CDR1 is KGHSH and CDR2 LQKENI. The CDR3 consists of 15 residues. V lost 3 bases, J lost 13 bases, and 14 bases stayed unmatched. CDR3 DNA sequence: TGTGCCAGCTCACCGGGGGAACAGGGGAGTCTCGGACTGTTTTTT. Its translation: CASSPGEQGSLGLFF.